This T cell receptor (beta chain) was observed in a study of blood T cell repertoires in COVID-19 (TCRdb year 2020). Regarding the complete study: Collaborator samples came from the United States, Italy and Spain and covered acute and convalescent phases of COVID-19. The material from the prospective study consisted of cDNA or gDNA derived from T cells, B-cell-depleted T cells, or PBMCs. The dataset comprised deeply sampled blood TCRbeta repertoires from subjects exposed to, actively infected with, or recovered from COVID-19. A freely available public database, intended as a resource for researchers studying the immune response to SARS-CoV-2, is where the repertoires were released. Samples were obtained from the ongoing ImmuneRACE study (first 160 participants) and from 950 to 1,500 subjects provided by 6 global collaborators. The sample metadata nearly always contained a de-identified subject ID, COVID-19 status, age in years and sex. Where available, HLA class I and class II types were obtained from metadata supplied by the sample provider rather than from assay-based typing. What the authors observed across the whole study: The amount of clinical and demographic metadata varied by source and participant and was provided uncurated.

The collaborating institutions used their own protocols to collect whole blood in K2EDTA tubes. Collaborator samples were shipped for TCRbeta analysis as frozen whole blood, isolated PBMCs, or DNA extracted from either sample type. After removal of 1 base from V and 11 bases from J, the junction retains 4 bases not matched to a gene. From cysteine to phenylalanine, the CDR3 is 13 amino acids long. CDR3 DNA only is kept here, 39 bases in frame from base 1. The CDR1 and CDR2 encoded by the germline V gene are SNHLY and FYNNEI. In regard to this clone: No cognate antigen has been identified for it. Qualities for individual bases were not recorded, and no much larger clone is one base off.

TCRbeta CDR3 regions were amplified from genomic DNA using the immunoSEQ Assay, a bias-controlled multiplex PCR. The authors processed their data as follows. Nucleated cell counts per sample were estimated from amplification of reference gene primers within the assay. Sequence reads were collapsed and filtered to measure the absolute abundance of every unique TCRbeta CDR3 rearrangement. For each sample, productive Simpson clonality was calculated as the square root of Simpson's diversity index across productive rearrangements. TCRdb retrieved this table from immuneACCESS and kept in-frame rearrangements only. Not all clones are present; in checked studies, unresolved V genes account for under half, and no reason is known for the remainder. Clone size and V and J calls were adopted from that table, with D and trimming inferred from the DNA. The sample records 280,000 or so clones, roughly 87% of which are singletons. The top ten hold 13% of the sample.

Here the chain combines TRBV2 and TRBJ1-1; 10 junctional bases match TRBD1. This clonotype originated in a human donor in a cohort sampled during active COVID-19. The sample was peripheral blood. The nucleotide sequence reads TGTGCCAGCAGTGAAGAGACAGGGGGCGCGGCTTTCTTT. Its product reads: CASSEETGGAAFF.